This T cell receptor beta chain was identified during a study of spatial heterogeneity in lung cancer. The CDR3 extends over 14 amino acids. V lost 3 bases and J 4 bases, leaving 10 bases between the germline ends. Germline V gives CDR1 KGHSH, CDR2 LQKENI. A unique molecular identifier was attached to every TCR cDNA molecule. Via MiXCR, TCRdb re-called the 5' RACE reads, giving one row per CDR3 protein. Of more than 10,000 distinct CDR3 sequences in the sample, 10% to 15% are singletons; the top ten hold 30% to 40%. In the case of this clonotype: Its target is not known.

Whole-study findings and limits: Tumors with more nonsynonymous mutations had more expanded intratumoral alpha and beta TCRs.

Time point defined: sample taken at primary tumor resection. The receptor was isolated from a male donor with early-stage non-small cell lung cancer. The specimen comprised lung tumor tissue, sampled at surgery. The chain couples TRBV18 to TRBJ1-3; D remains unclear. The CDR3 DNA reads as TGTGCCAGCTCACCCGCCTCTGACGGAAACACCATATATTTT. Translation gives CASSPASDGNTIYF. Looking up the rest from reference TRBV18 and TRBJ1-3 gives the full variable domain: NAGVMQNPRHLVRRRGQEARLRCSPMKGHSHVYWYRQLPEEGLKFMVYLQKENIIDESGMPKERFSAEFPKEGPSILRIQQVVRGDSAAYFCASSPASDGNTIYFGEGSWLTVV.